Below, 19 T cell receptor beta chains from the same sample are listed, as sequenced in a study of blood T cell repertoires in COVID-19. Assay: immunoSEQ multiplex PCR; the TCRdb copy retains only in-frame clones and omits some. The repertoire holds some 200,000 clones, with about 80% as singletons. What was sequenced was PBMCs or T cells enriched from blood (not recorded which). The receptors stem from a man aged 35 to 55 who had recovered from COVID-19.

The J gene is TRBJ1-5, the V gene TRBV2, with D uncertain. The CDR3 runs 14 residues. Per germline, CDR1 SNHLY and CDR2 FYNNEI. V lost 7 bases and J lost 7, with 17 bases in between. The CDR3 sequence is CASKTYGRGQPQHF. Here the CDR3 DNA reads TGTGCCAGCAAAACGTACGGTCGGGGACAGCCCCAGCATTTT.

The chain joins TRBV4-2 to TRBJ1-1; D remains ambiguous. Looked up from germline, CDR1 is LGHNA and CDR2 is YNFKEQ. The CDR3 has 14 amino acids. V was trimmed by 0 bases and J by 6 bases, leaving 11 bases between them. DNA of the CDR3: TGTGCCAGCAGCCAAGATGGGCTGGGCGCTGAAGCTTTCTTT. Translated, it gives CASSQDGLGAEAFF.

As for this clone: The junction does not match germline at one end; this may be a read error. The genes are TRBV2 and TRBJ2-7; possibly TRBD2 for D (5 bases). From germline, CDR1 is SNHLY and CDR2 FYNNEI. There are 13 residues in the CDR3. CDR3 coding DNA: TGTGCCAGCAGCGAAGGACTCTCCTACGAGCAGTACTTC. As protein: CASSEGLSYEQYF.

This rearrangement joins TRBV3-1 (or the pseudogene TRBV3-2) to TRBJ1-3, with 10 bases lining up with TRBD1. Trimming at V came to 4 bases and at J to 0 bases, leaving 6 bases not matched to a gene. Germline lookup yields CDR1 LGHDT and CDR2 YNNKEL (reference sequence). The CDR3 covers 17 residues. The CDR3 sequence is CASSLKGTGVSGNTIYF. Here the CDR3 DNA reads TGTGCCAGCAGCCTAAAGGGGACAGGGGTCTCTGGAAACACCATATATTTT.

This chain connects TRBV30 to TRBJ2-7; 8 nucleotides match TRBD2. With V trimmed by 3 bases and J by 6 bases, 7 bases remained unmatched. Germline CDR1 reads GTSNPN; CDR2 reads SVGIG (reference sequence). This CDR3 has 13 amino acids. The CDR3 reads CAWRIGGAGEQYF. DNA for the CDR3: TGTGCCTGGAGGATCGGGGGGGCCGGCGAGCAGTACTTC.

The chain links TRBV29-1 to TRBJ1-2, with 12 bases lining up with TRBD1. J gave up 8 bases and V 6 bases, and 10 bases lay outside the gene matches. Germline-derived CDR1 and CDR2 are SQVTM and ANQGSEA. The CDR3 is 14 residues long. The CDR3 coding sequence is TGCAGCGTCGAGCCGGGACAGGGGGCAGGCGGCTACACCTTC. Translated, it gives CSVEPGQGAGGYTF.

Turning to this clone: The same CDR3 can be traced to other DNA sequences in this sample. The chain recombines TRBV19 with TRBJ1-2, with TRBD1 matching 8 bases. The V gene end was trimmed by 5 bases and the J gene end by 2 bases; junction bases not matched to a gene: 4. Per the germline V gene, CDR1 is LNHDA and CDR2 is SQIVND (reference sequence). The CDR3 covers 14 residues. This chain's CDR3 is CASSRDRGNYGYTF. CDR3 coding DNA: TGTGCCAGTAGTCGTGACAGGGGAAACTATGGCTACACCTTC.

The chain links TRBV7-9 to TRBJ1-1; maybe TRBD1 (5 bases). CDR1 is SEHNR, CDR2 FQNEAQ, per germline (reference sequence). The V and J ends lost 0 bases and 1 base respectively, with 15 bases between them. The CDR3 runs 17 residues. CDR3 nucleotide sequence: TGTGCCAGCAGCTTAGCCCTTCAAGGGGTAGGGAACACTGAAGCTTTCTTT. It is translated as CASSLALQGVGNTEAFF. The variable domain in full, with the rest retrieved from reference TRBV7-9 and TRBJ1-1, is DTGVSQNPRHKITKRGQNVTFRCDPISEHNRLYWYRQTLGQGPEFLTYFQNEAQLEKSRLLSDRFSAERPKGSFSTLEIQRTEQGDSAMYLCASSLALQGVGNTEAFFGQGTRLTVV.

J is TRBJ1-2 and V is TRBV11-2, with TRBD1 identical over 10 bases. CDR3 length equals 14 residues. The V segment lost 5 bases and the J segment 7 bases; nucleotides outside the gene matches: 7. Germline V lookup: CDR1 SGHAT, CDR2 FQNNGV. The CDR3 region has the DNA TGTGCCAGCAGCAGTCGACAGGGGGCTCGTGGCTACACCTTC. It encodes CASSSRQGARGYTF.

The rearrangement uses TRBV28 and TRBJ1-1, with D perhaps matching TRBD1 (5 bases). Trimming removed 5 bases at V and 4 bases at J, with 14 bases between. The CDR3 runs 14 residues. The germline V gene has CDR1 MDHEN and CDR2 SYDVKM. This CDR3 reads CASSPQGLSTEAFF. As DNA, the CDR3 is TGTGCCAGCAGTCCCCAGGGTCTCAGCACTGAAGCTTTCTTT.

J is TRBJ2-1 and V is TRBV28; 11 bases are a match to TRBD2. The CDR3 is 16 amino acids. The trim removed 6 bases at V and 5 bases at J, leaving 9 bases unmatched. The germline V gene encodes CDR1 MDHEN and CDR2 SYDVKM. The CDR3 nucleotides read TGTGCCAGCAGGAGATTAGCGGGGGGGCTCGACAATGAGCAGTTCTTC. It is translated as CASRRLAGGLDNEQFF.

The chain uses TRBV29-1 and TRBJ2-3; D remains unclear. The ends were cut back, 8 bases at V and 1 base at J, with 13 bases in the middle. This CDR3 region has 13 residues. Germline CDR1 and CDR2: SQVTM and ANQGSEA. In DNA form, the CDR3 reads TGCAGCATATTTGGAGTTGGCACAGATACGCAGTATTTT. This codes for CSIFGVGTDTQYF.

The J gene is TRBJ2-5, the V gene TRBV30; 9 bases map to TRBD2. The CDR3 is 14 residues long. Germline CDR1 reads GTSNPN; CDR2 reads SVGIG (reference sequence). The trim removed 5 bases at V and 3 bases at J, leaving 7 bases unmatched. The CDR3 here is CAWGLLAGEETQYF. The DNA for the CDR3 is TGTGCCTGGGGATTATTAGCGGGAGAAGAGACCCAGTACTTC.

The chain is built from TRBV30 and TRBJ2-5; 12 positions match TRBD2. V trimming: 5 bases; J trimming: 2 bases; junction bases outside the gene matches: 3. The CDR3 runs to 14 residues. Germline loops: CDR1 GTSNPN, CDR2 SVGIG (reference sequence). The CDR3 spells CAWGTSGPQETQYF. The DNA of the CDR3 is TGTGCCTGGGGGACTAGCGGGCCACAAGAGACCCAGTACTTC.

The genes are TRBV11-2 and TRBJ1-1; D unresolved. Germline V gene data show CDR1 as SGHAT and CDR2 as FQNNGV. Trimming left V 1 base short and J 5 bases short, with 8 bases between. The CDR3 length is 13 residues. The CDR3 protein is CASSLVGLTEAFF. DNA for the CDR3: TGTGCCAGCAGCTTAGTTGGGCTTACTGAAGCTTTCTTT.

V usage is TRBV7-8 and J usage is TRBJ1-4, with D maybe TRBD1 (5 bases). Trimming pared 2 bases from V and 11 bases from J, leaving 15 bases between. The V gene's germline CDR1 is SGHVS and CDR2 FQNEAQ. The CDR3 loop spans 14 amino acids. The CDR3 protein is CASSLTGDSGKLFF. CDR3 in DNA: TGTGCCAGCAGCTTAACGGGCGACAGTGGGAAACTGTTTTTT.

This clone showed up just a few times. The chain employs TRBV19 and TRBJ1-3, with D unclear. Trimming shortened V by 4 bases and J by 0 bases, and 7 bases separated the two germline ends. The CDR3 extends over 14 amino acids. Looked up from germline, CDR1 is LNHDA and CDR2 is SQIVND (reference sequence). CDR3 amino acids: CASSKFSSGNTIYF. DNA of the CDR3: TGTGCCAGTAGTAAATTCAGCTCTGGAAACACCATATATTTT.

This chain uses TRBV30 with TRBJ1-5; 9 bases fit TRBD1. Germline loops: CDR1 GTSNPN, CDR2 SVGIG (reference sequence). The junction had 16 bases not matched to a gene; V was cut back by 2 bases and J by 2 bases. This CDR3 has 19 residues. CDR3 bases: TGTGCCTGGAGTTCCTATAGGACAGGGGATTTTCTGGGCAATCAGCCCCAGCATTTT. Protein sequence: CAWSSYRTGDFLGNQPQHF. Full variable domain (outside the CDR3, taken from reference TRBV30 and TRBJ1-5): SQTIHQWPATLVQPVGSPLSLECTVEGTSNPNLYWYRQAAGRGLQLLFYSVGIGQISSEVPQNLSASRPQDRQFILSSKKLLLSDSGFYLCAWSSYRTGDFLGNQPQHFGDGTRLSIL.

Comments on this clone: The sample contains more than one DNA sequence encoding this CDR3. This rearrangement joins TRBV5-1 to TRBJ2-3; D not resolved. Deletions cut 0 bases from V and 0 bases from J, with 5 bases between. The germline V gene has CDR1 SGHRS and CDR2 YFSETQ. The CDR3 length is 14 residues. CDR3 nucleotides: TGCGCCAGCAGCTTGGGGGCTAGCACAGATACGCAGTATTTT. The encoded protein is CASSLGASTDTQYF.